Listed here are 10 T cell receptor beta chains from one sample, sequenced in a study of T-cell memory formation after mild COVID-19. TCRdb fed the 5' RACE reads into MiXCR, producing one record per CDR3 protein. The data show fewer than 650,000 distinct CDR3 sequences, with 15% to 20% seen just once and about 7.5% held by the top ten. The sample was PBMCs or a T cell subset sorted from them (not recorded which). The source of these receptors is an adult woman who had mild COVID-19 (a few samples of this study predate the infection). Cell type and time point are not known.

The CDR3 sequence: CASSSRGSTNEKLFF. The CDR3, as DNA: TGTGCCAGCAGCTCGCGGGGTTCAACTAATGAAAAACTGTTTTTT. This chain links TRBV7-6 with TRBJ1-4; no clear D gene. CDR1 and CDR2 (germline): SGHVS, FNYEAQ. The V end was cut by 4 bases, the J end by 0 bases, with 9 bases between. The CDR3 runs to 15 residues.

This clonotype was seen only a few times. This chain links TRBV3-1 with TRBJ2-1, with 8 bases lining up with TRBD2. Germline V gene sequence: CDR1 LGHDT, CDR2 YNNKEL (reference sequence). V was clipped by 2 bases and J by 6 bases; unmatched bases: 6. There are 15 residues in the CDR3. The CDR3 sequence is CASSQPGLGSNEQFF. In DNA, the CDR3 is TGTGCCAGCAGCCAACCGGGACTAGGTAGCAATGAGCAGTTCTTC.

The gene calls are TRBV7-9 and TRBJ2-1, with 7 bases lining up with TRBD2. The germline V gene has CDR1 SEHNR and CDR2 FQNEAQ (reference sequence). The CDR3 loop spans 15 amino acids. Unmatched junction bases numbered 7, after V lost 4 bases and J lost 4 bases. CDR3 sequence (DNA): TGTGCCAGCAGCTCCTTGGGACTACTTTACAATGAGCAGTTCTTC. Translation gives CASSSLGLLYNEQFF. The complete variable domain, with remaining parts taken from reference TRBV7-9 and TRBJ2-1, reads DTGVSQNPRHKITKRGQNVTFRCDPISEHNRLYWYRQTLGQGPEFLTYFQNEAQLEKSRLLSDRFSAERPKGSFSTLEIQRTEQGDSAMYLCASSSLGLLYNEQFFGPGTRLTVL.

The CDR3 DNA follows: TGCGCCAGCAGCCAAGAGCTGATTCTCACAGATACGCAGTATTTT. Protein: CASSQELILTDTQYF. The chain has TRBV4-3 and TRBJ2-3; D gene uncertain. The ends were cut back, 0 bases at V and 2 bases at J, with 9 bases in the middle. Germline CDR1 and CDR2: LGHNA and YSLEER. The CDR3 runs to 15 residues.

This rearrangement joins TRBV9 to TRBJ1-1; D uncertain. The CDR3 runs to 16 residues. Germline V gene lookup returns CDR1 SGDLS and CDR2 YYNGEE. V dropped 0 bases and J dropped 3 bases, with 15 bases sitting between them. Here the CDR3 DNA reads TGTGCCAGCAGCGTAGGTGGTGGGGTTCTTGACACTGAAGCTTTCTTT. Its translation: CASSVGGGVLDTEAFF.

This clonotype was observed a few times. The V and J genes are TRBV12-3 or TRBV12-4 and TRBJ1-5; D is ambiguous. The V end was cut by 4 bases, the J end by 4 bases, with 8 bases between. This CDR3 comprises 13 residues. CDR3 in DNA: TGTGCCAGCAGTTCACGGTCGAATCAGCCCCAGCATTTT. This sequence encodes CASSSRSNQPQHF.

This sequence joins TRBV30 and TRBJ2-2; D is unresolved. V was pared by 2 bases and J by 3 bases, with 13 bases between. The CDR3 loop spans 15 amino acids. In germline, CDR1 is GTSNPN, CDR2 SVGIG (reference sequence). The CDR3 sequence: CAWSLSYGDTGELFF. Written as DNA, the CDR3 is TGTGCCTGGAGTTTATCATATGGAGACACCGGGGAGCTGTTTTTT.

The sample holds a few counts of this clonotype. The chain has TRBV18 and TRBJ2-1, with D possibly being TRBD1 (6 bases). The length of the CDR3 is 15 residues. Trimming removed 3 bases from V and 2 bases from J, with 11 bases in between. CDR1 and CDR2 (germline): KGHSH, LQKENI. The CDR3 coding sequence is TGTGCCAGCTCACCTCTGGGGGCGGCCTACAATGAGCAGTTCTTC. Translation: CASSPLGAAYNEQFF. The entire variable domain, with the rest obtained from reference TRBV18 and TRBJ2-1, is as follows: NAGVMQNPRHLVRRRGQEARLRCSPMKGHSHVYWYRQLPEEGLKFMVYLQKENIIDESGMPKERFSAEFPKEGPSILRIQQVVRGDSAAYFCASSPLGAAYNEQFFGPGTRLTVL.

V is TRBV20-1 and J is TRBJ2-1; perhaps TRBD2 as D (6 bases). Germline CDR1 is DFQATT and CDR2 is SNEGSKA (reference sequence). The CDR3 runs 16 residues. The ends were cut back, 1 base at V and 0 bases at J, with 13 bases in the middle. Here the CDR3 DNA reads TGCAGTGCTAGAGGCATGAGCGGGCCCTCCTACAATGAGCAGTTCTTC. This codes for CSARGMSGPSYNEQFF.

The J gene is TRBJ2-1, the V gene TRBV15; D uncertain. The CDR3 covers 13 residues. V shed 0 bases and J shed 8 bases, with 8 bases lying between them. Germline lookup yields CDR1 LNHNV and CDR2 YYDKDF (reference sequence). CDR3 sequence reads: CATSRDSRDEQFF. The DNA of the CDR3 is TGTGCCACCAGCAGAGATTCACGTGATGAGCAGTTCTTC.